These 27 T cell receptor beta chains share one sample of origin, sequenced in a study of T cell changes during pregnancy in multiple sclerosis. Profiling relied on immunoSEQ multiplex PCR, and the TCRdb table lists in-frame clones only, not all of them. The repertoire holds some 100,000 clones, with roughly 90% as singletons. This specimen was peripheral blood, taken after pregnancy. The origin of the receptors is a female donor with multiple sclerosis, enrolled in a pregnancy study.

The chain uses TRBV7-9 and TRBJ2-7, with D possibly being TRBD2 (6 bases). The CDR3 has 15 residues. Trimming left V 5 bases short and J 0 bases short, with 14 bases between. Germline CDR1 reads SEHNR; CDR2 reads FQNEAQ (reference sequence). The CDR3 region is CASSREGLSSYEQYF. CDR3 in DNA: TGTGCCAGCAGCCGAGAGGGACTGAGCTCCTACGAGCAGTACTTC.

This clone was observed a single time. The chain recombines TRBV9 with TRBJ1-5; D uncertain. Looked up from germline, CDR1 is SGDLS and CDR2 is YYNGEE. The ends were cut back, 3 bases at V and 5 bases at J, with 12 bases in the middle. The length of the CDR3 is 14 residues. DNA of the CDR3: TGTGCCAGCAGCGAGAACCAGGAAGATCAGCCCCAGCATTTT. This translates into CASSENQEDQPQHF.

In DNA, the CDR3 is TGTGCCAGCAGCTTGCGGGGTTCCTACTACGAGCAGTACTTC. Its translation: CASSLRGSYYEQYF. The gene calls are TRBV5-4 and TRBJ2-7, with D tentatively TRBD2 (5 bases). Trimming removed 1 base at V and 3 bases at J, with 11 bases between. CDR3 length: 14 amino acids. Per the germline V gene, CDR1 is SGHNT and CDR2 is YYREEE (reference sequence).

The chain links TRBV7-2 to TRBJ2-7, with D maybe TRBD1 (6 bases). The germline V gene encodes CDR1 SGHTA and CDR2 FQGNSA. The CDR3 is 12 amino acids. The V end lost 0 bases, the J end lost 8 bases, and 8 bases lay between the germline ends. The CDR3 bases are TGTGCCAGCAGCTTAGCCACAGGGAAGCAGTACTTC. Translated: CASSLATGKQYF.

The rearrangement uses TRBV5-6 and TRBJ2-7; D might be TRBD2 (5 bases). Germline values: CDR1 SGHDT, CDR2 YYEEEE. This CDR3 has 12 residues. V was shortened by 3 bases and J by 7 bases, with 11 bases between the two germline ends. Written as DNA, the CDR3 is TGTGCCAGCAGCTCTGGACTGGGGGAGCAGTACTTC. Residues: CASSSGLGEQYF.

The rearrangement joins TRBV6-6 to TRBJ2-7; the match to TRBD2 covers 9 bases. The ends lost 6 bases at V and 5 bases at J; junction bases unmatched: 8. The CDR3 consists of 14 residues. Germline V gene data show CDR1 as MNHNY and CDR2 as SVGAGI (reference sequence). The CDR3 nucleotides read TGTGCCAGCAGACCTTATAGCGGGGGCAACGAGCAGTACTTC. As protein: CASRPYSGGNEQYF.

This chain connects TRBV7-7 to TRBJ1-1, with D tentatively TRBD1 (6 bases). The length of the CDR3 is 13 residues. The germline V gene encodes CDR1 SSHAT and CDR2 FNYEAQ (reference sequence). Trimming shortened V by 5 bases and J by 6 bases, and 13 bases separated the two germline ends. In nucleotides, the CDR3 is TGTGCCAGCAGCCCCCAGGGGCTCTCTGAAGCTTTCTTT. It specifies CASSPQGLSEAFF. The variable domain in full, with the rest retrieved from reference TRBV7-7 and TRBJ1-1, is GAGVSQSPRYKVTKRGQDVTLRCDPISSHATLYWYQQALGQGPEFLTYFNYEAQPDKSGLPSDRFSAERPEGSISTLTIQRTEQRDSAMYRCASSPQGLSEAFFGQGTRLTVV.

This chain links TRBV19 with TRBJ2-7; 13 nucleotides line up with TRBD2. CDR3 length equals 15 residues. The trim removed 4 bases at V and 6 bases at J, leaving 6 bases unmatched. CDR1 is LNHDA, CDR2 SQIVND, per germline (reference sequence). The chain's CDR3 is CASSSGLAGDPEQYF. The CDR3 DNA is TGTGCCAGTAGTAGCGGACTAGCGGGAGACCCCGAGCAGTACTTC.

CDR3 nucleotides: TGTGCCAGCAGTTTGGCGGGAGTGATCTACGAGCAGTACTTC. Protein sequence: CASSLAGVIYEQYF. This chain links TRBV27 with TRBJ2-7, with 7 bases that match TRBD2. The V gene's germline CDR1 is MNHEY and CDR2 SMNVEV (reference sequence). The CDR3 extends over 14 amino acids. With 3 bases clipped from V and 3 bases from J, the junction kept 5 bases outside the gene matches.

Written as DNA, the CDR3 is TGCGCCAGCAGCCAAGAGATCGCTAGCGATATTTGGAATGAGCAGTTCTTC. This codes for CASSQEIASDIWNEQFF. This chain joins TRBV4-3 and TRBJ2-1, with a tentative D call TRBD2 (6 bases). Deletions cut 0 bases from V and 7 bases from J, with 19 bases between. Germline CDR1 LGHNA, CDR2 YSLEER. The CDR3 totals 17 residues.

V gene TRBV25-1 combines with J gene TRBJ2-5, with a tentative D call TRBD2 (7 bases). Germline CDR1 reads MGHDK; CDR2 reads SYGVNS. V shed 7 bases and J shed 5 bases, with 20 bases lying between them. The CDR3 length is 15 residues. The CDR3 protein is CASTTIGRGLETQYF. The CDR3 DNA reads TGTGCCAGCACCACAATTGGGAGGGGGTTGGAGACCCAGTACTTC.

Only one count was recorded for this clone. The chain employs TRBV30 and TRBJ1-6, with TRBD1 as a possible D gene (5 bases). V was pared by 5 bases and J by 0 bases, with 8 bases between. CDR3 length: 14 amino acids. CDR1 GTSNPN and CDR2 SVGIG come from the germline V gene (reference sequence). The CDR3 is CAWGHSSYNSPLHF. The DNA of the CDR3 is TGTGCCTGGGGACACAGCTCCTATAATTCACCCCTCCACTTT.

This chain connects TRBV6-6 to TRBJ2-2; 7 nucleotides line up with TRBD1. This CDR3 is built from 16 residues. Germline CDR1 and CDR2: MNHNY and SVGAGI (reference sequence). V lost 6 bases and J lost 8; bases outside the gene matches: 15. For the CDR3, the DNA is TGTGCCAGCAGCCGAACTGACAGGGCTGGAAAAGGGGAGCTGTTTTTT. Its translation is CASSRTDRAGKGELFF.

This clone occurred once. The V call is TRBV9, the J call TRBJ2-3; no definite D call. Trimming left V 4 bases short and J 0 bases short, with 12 bases between. This CDR3 region has 15 residues. Germline lookup yields CDR1 SGDLS and CDR2 YYNGEE. The CDR3: CASSPRLSSTDTQYF. The CDR3 DNA follows: TGTGCCAGCAGCCCCCGCCTATCTAGCACAGATACGCAGTATTTT.

The chain has TRBV6-5 and TRBJ1-1; D not resolved. This CDR3 comprises 14 residues. The germline CDR1 and CDR2 sequences are MNHEY and SVGAGI. The V end lost 2 bases, the J end lost 2 bases, and 9 bases lay between the germline ends. The CDR3 nucleotides are TGTGCCAGCAGTTACGGCTTGATTAACACTGAAGCTTTCTTT. Translation gives CASSYGLINTEAFF.

V is TRBV5-6 and J is TRBJ2-6; D may be TRBD2 (5 bases). V lost 3 bases, J lost 0 bases, and 16 bases lay in between. Germline-derived CDR1 and CDR2 are SGHDT and YYEEEE. The CDR3 is made up of 18 amino acids. CDR3 DNA sequence: TGTGCCAGCAGCTACATTAATGACGGGGACTCTGGGGCCAACGTCCTGACTTTC. This sequence encodes CASSYINDGDSGANVLTF.

This clone was picked up one time. One end of the junction varies from germline; a read error may be responsible. The chain employs TRBV7-2 and TRBJ1-5; a possible D gene is TRBD1 (6 bases). CDR1 and CDR2 from the germline V gene are SGHTA and FQGNSA. CDR3 length equals 14 residues. CDR3: CASSLRQANRPQHF. The DNA for the CDR3 is TGTGCCAGCAGCCTCAGACAGGCGAATCGGCCCCAGCATTTT.

The chain uses TRBV6-5 and TRBJ1-1, with D tentatively TRBD1 (5 bases). The CDR3 loop spans 15 amino acids. Germline values: CDR1 MNHEY, CDR2 SVGAGI. Between the trimmed V and J ends, which lost 0 bases and 1 base, there was a span of 9 bases. In DNA form, the CDR3 reads TGTGCCAGCAGTTACTCTTGGGGGGGGAACACTGAAGCTTTCTTT. Encoded protein: CASSYSWGGNTEAFF.

J is TRBJ2-5 and V is TRBV7-9; perhaps TRBD1 as D (5 bases). Germline values: CDR1 SEHNR, CDR2 FQNEAQ (reference sequence). There are 13 residues in the CDR3. With 0 bases removed from V and 4 bases from J, the gap between germline ends came to 6 bases. CDR3 sequence: CASSLAGAETQYF. The CDR3 DNA sequence: TGTGCCAGCAGCTTAGCAGGGGCAGAGACCCAGTACTTC.

V and J are TRBV11-2 and TRBJ2-7; 14 bases fit TRBD2. Germline values: CDR1 SGHAT, CDR2 FQNNGV. The CDR3 spans 16 residues. The V and J ends lost 5 bases and 2 bases, in that order; junction bases with no gene match: 5. CDR3 nucleotides: TGTGCCAGCAGCCTACGACTAGCGGGAGGGACCTACGAGCAGTACTTC. Its protein product is CASSLRLAGGTYEQYF.

This chain uses TRBV28 with TRBJ2-3; 7 bases map to TRBD1. CDR1 is MDHEN and CDR2 is SYDVKM in the germline V gene. The CDR3 contains 14 residues. V was pared by 4 bases and J by 7 bases, with 8 bases of the junction left unmatched. CDR3: CASSWGTEGHTQYF. The DNA for the CDR3 is TGTGCCAGCAGTTGGGGGACAGAGGGACATACGCAGTATTTT.

The chain joins TRBV28 to TRBJ1-4; D is unclear. The germline V gene encodes CDR1 MDHEN and CDR2 SYDVKM. The CDR3 totals 14 residues. V was clipped by 7 bases and J by 4 bases, with 13 bases between them. The CDR3: CASNPGGLNEKLFF. DNA for the CDR3: TGTGCCAGCAACCCCGGCGGGCTTAATGAAAAACTGTTTTTT.

This clone was picked up one time. This sequence joins TRBV7-2 and TRBJ1-1; 9 bases line up with TRBD1. The CDR3 is made up of 15 amino acids. V gave up 6 bases and J gave up 0 bases; unmatched junction bases: 5. Germline V lookup: CDR1 SGHTA, CDR2 FQGNSA. This CDR3 is CASSKTGGVNTEAFF. The CDR3 DNA is TGTGCCAGCAGTAAGACAGGGGGGGTGAACACTGAAGCTTTCTTT.

This chain joins TRBV10-3 and TRBJ2-7, with 8 bases lining up with TRBD1. Germline values: CDR1 ENHRY, CDR2 SYGVKD. The CDR3 is 15 residues long. V lost 9 bases and J lost 3; bases outside the gene matches: 13. CDR3 in DNA: TGTGCCATACGTAATGACAGGGGTGAACTCTACGAGCAGTACTTC. Its protein product is CAIRNDRGELYEQYF.

V and J are TRBV28 and TRBJ2-7, with a weak D call TRBD2 (6 bases). The V gene's germline CDR1 is MDHEN and CDR2 SYDVKM. This CDR3 is 17 amino acids long. V was cut by 8 bases and J by 8 bases, with 31 bases left in between. CDR3 nucleotide sequence: TGTGCCAGCCGGGGACTTTTCCTCTCACCCACTACGGGAAAGCAGTACTTC. It translates to CASRGLFLSPTTGKQYF.

The chain carries TRBV20-1 and TRBJ1-1; possible D gene TRBD1, 5 bases. This CDR3 region has 11 residues. V gave up 7 bases and J gave up 5 bases, with 11 bases separating them. The V gene's germline CDR1 is DFQATT and CDR2 SNEGSKA (reference sequence). The DNA of the CDR3 is TGCAGTGGTCCAGGGCCGACTGAAGCTTTCTTT. Translating it yields CSGPGPTEAFF.

The chain is built from TRBV27 and TRBJ2-2; 7 bases fit TRBD1. V shed 3 bases and J 7 bases; nucleotides not matched to a gene: 11. The germline gives CDR1 MNHEY, CDR2 SMNVEV (reference sequence). The length of the CDR3 is 16 residues. The CDR3 bases are TGTGCCAGCAGTTTTGTAACTGACAGGGCTGACGGGGAGCTGTTTTTT. It specifies CASSFVTDRADGELFF.